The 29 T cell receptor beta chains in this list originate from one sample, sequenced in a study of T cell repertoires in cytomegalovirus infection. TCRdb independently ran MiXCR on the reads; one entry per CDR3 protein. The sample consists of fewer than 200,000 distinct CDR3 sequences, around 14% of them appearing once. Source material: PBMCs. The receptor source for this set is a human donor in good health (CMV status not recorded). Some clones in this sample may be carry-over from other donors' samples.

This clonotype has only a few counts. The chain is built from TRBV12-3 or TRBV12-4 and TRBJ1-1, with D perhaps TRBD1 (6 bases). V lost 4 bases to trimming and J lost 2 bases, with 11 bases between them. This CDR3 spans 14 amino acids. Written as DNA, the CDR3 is TGTGCCAGCAGTTGGTCAGGGGTAAACACTGAAGCTTTCTTT. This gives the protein CASSWSGVNTEAFF.

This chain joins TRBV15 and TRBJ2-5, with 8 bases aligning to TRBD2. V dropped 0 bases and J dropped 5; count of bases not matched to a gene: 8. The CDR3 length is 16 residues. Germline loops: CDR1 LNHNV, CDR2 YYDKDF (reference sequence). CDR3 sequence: CATSRDIGLADETQYF. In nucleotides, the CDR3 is TGTGCCACCAGCAGAGATATAGGACTAGCTGACGAGACCCAGTACTTC.

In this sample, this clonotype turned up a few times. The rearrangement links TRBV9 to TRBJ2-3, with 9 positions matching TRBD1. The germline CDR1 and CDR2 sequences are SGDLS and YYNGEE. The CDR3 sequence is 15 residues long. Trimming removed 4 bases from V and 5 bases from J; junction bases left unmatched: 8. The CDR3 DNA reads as TGTGCCAGCAGCATCGCCGGGACAGGGAAAGATACGCAGTATTTT. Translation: CASSIAGTGKDTQYF.

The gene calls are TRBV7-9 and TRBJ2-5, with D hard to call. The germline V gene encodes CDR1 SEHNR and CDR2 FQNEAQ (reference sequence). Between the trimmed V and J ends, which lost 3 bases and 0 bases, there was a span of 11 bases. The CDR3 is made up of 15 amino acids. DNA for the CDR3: TGTGCCAGCAGCTTTAGGCCAGATTACCAAGAGACCCAGTACTTC. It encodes CASSFRPDYQETQYF.

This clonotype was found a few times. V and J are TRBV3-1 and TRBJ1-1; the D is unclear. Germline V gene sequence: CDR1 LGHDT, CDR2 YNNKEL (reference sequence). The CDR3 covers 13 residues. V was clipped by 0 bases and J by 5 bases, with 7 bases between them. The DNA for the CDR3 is TGTGCCAGCAGCCAAGACCGAGTTACTGAAGCTTTCTTT. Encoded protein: CASSQDRVTEAFF.

For the CDR3, the DNA is TGTGCCAGCGCCCCAGCAGGGACTGGGGCCAACGTCCTGACTTTC. It specifies CASAPAGTGANVLTF. The rearrangement links TRBV12-3 or TRBV12-4 to TRBJ2-6; D is possibly TRBD1 (5 bases). The CDR3 contains 15 residues. V lost 8 bases to trimming and J lost 2 bases, with 13 bases between them.

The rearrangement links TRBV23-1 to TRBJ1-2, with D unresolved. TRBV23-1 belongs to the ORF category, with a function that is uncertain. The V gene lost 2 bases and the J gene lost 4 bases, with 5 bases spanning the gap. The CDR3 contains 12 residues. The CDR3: CASSQSLYGYTF. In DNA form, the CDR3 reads TGCGCCAGCAGTCAAAGCCTCTATGGCTACACCTTC.

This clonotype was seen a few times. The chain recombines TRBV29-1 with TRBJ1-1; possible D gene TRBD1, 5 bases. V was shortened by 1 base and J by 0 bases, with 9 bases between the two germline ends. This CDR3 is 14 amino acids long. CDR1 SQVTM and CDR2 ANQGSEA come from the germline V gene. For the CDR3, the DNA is TGCAGCGTTGAAGTAACAGGATTGAACACTGAAGCTTTCTTT. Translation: CSVEVTGLNTEAFF.

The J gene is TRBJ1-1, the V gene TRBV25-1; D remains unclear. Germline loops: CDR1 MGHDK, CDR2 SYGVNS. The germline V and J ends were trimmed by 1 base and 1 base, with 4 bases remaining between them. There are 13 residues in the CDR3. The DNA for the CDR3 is TGTGCCAGCAGTGAATTTTCGAACACTGAAGCTTTCTTT. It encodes CASSEFSNTEAFF.

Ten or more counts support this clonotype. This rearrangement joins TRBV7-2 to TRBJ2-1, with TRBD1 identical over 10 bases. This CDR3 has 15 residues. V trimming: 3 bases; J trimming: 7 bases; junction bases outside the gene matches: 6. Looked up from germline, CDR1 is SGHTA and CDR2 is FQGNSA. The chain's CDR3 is CASSLRGQGMNEQFF. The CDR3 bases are TGTGCCAGCAGCTTGAGGGGACAGGGGATGAATGAGCAGTTCTTC.

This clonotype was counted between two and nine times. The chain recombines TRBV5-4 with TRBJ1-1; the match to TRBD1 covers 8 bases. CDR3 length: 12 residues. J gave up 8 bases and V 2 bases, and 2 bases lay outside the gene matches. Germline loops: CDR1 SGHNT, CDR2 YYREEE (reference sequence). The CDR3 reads CASSLGQGEAFF. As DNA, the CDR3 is TGTGCCAGCAGCTTAGGACAGGGAGAAGCTTTCTTT.

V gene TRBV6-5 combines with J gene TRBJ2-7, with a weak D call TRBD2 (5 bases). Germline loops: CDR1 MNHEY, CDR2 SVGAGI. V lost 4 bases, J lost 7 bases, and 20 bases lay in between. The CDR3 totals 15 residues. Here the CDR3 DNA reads TGTGCCAGCAGTTCCGGGTCTTCCGTCACGGGGGAGCAGTACTTC. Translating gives CASSSGSSVTGEQYF.

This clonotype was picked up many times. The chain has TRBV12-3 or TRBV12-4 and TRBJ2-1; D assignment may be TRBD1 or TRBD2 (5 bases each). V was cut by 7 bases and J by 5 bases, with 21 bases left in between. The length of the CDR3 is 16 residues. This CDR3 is CASTWSRGPGHNEQFF. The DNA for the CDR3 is TGTGCCAGCACCTGGTCGAGGGGCCCGGGCCACAATGAGCAGTTCTTC.

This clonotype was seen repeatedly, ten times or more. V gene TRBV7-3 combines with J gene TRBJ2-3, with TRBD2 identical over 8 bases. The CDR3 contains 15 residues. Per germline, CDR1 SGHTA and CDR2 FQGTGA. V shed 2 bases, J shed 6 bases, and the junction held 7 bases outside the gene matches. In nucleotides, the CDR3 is TGTGCCAGCAGCTTATCCGGGGGGGCCGGCGATACGCAGTATTTT. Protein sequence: CASSLSGGAGDTQYF.

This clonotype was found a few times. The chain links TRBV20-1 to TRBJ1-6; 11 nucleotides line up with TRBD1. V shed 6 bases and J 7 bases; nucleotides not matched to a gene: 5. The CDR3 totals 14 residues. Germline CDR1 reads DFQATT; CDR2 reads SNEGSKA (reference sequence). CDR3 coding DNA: TGCAGTGCCCCCCGGACAGGGGGCAATTCACCCCTCCACTTT. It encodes CSAPRTGGNSPLHF.

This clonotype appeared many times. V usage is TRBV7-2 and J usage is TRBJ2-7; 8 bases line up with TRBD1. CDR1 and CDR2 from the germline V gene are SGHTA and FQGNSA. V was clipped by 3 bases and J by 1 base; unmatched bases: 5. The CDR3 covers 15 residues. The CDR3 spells CASSFPGQGSYEQYF. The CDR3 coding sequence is TGTGCCAGCAGCTTCCCAGGACAGGGTTCCTACGAGCAGTACTTC.

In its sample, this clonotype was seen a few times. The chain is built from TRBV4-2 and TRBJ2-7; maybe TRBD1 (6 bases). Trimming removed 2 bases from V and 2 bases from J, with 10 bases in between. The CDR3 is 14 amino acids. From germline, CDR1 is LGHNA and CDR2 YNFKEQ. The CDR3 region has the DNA TGTGCCAGCAGCCAACTTCAGGGGACCTACGAGCAGTACTTC. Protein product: CASSQLQGTYEQYF.

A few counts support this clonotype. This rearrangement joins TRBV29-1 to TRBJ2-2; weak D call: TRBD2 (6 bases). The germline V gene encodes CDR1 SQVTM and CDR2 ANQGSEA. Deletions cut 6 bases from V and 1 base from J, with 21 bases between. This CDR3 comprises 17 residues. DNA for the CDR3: TGCAGCGTGTGGGCGAGGGTTGGGGGGAGGAACACCGGGGAGCTGTTTTTT. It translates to CSVWARVGGRNTGELFF.

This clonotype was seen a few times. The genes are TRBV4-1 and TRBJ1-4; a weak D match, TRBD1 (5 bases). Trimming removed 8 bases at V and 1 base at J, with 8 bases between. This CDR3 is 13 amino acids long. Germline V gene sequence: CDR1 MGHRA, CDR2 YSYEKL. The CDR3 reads CASQGGTNEKLFF. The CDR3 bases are TGCGCCAGCCAGGGAGGAACTAATGAAAAACTGTTTTTT.

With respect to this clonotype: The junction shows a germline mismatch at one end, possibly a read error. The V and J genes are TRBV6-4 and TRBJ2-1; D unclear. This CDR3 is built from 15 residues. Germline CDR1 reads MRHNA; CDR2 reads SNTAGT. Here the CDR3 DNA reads TGTGCCAGCAGTGACTCGAATGCTCTAGACACTGAGCGGTTCTTC. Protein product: CASSDSNALDTERFF.

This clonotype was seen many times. The CDR3 loop reads CASSLYSGRADEQFF. Written as DNA, the CDR3 is TGTGCCAGCAGCTTATATAGCGGGAGGGCCGATGAGCAGTTCTTC. This chain connects TRBV7-2 to TRBJ2-1, with 11 bases that match TRBD2. With 2 bases clipped from V and 8 bases from J, the junction kept 5 bases outside the gene matches. The CDR3 has 15 amino acids. From germline, CDR1 is SGHTA and CDR2 FQGNSA. The full variable domain, rest sourced from reference TRBV7-2 and TRBJ2-1, is GAGVSQSPSNKVTEKGKDVELRCDPISGHTALYWYRQSLGQGLEFLIYFQGNSAPDKSGLPSDRFSAERTGGSVSTLTIQRTQQEDSAVYLCASSLYSGRADEQFFGPGTRLTVL.

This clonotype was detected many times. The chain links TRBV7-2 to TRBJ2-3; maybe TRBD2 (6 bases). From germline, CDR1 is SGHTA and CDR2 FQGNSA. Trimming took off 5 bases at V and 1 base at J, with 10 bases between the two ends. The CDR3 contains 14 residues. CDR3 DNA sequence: TGTGCCAGCAGCGCACCGGGAGGCACAGATACGCAGTATTTT. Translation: CASSAPGGTDTQYF.

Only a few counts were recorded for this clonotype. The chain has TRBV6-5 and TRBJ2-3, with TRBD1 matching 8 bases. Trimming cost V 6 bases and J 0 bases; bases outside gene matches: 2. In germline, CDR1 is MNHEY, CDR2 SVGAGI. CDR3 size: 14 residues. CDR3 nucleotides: TGTGCCAGCAGGTGGACAGGGAGCACAGATACGCAGTATTTT. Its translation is CASRWTGSTDTQYF.

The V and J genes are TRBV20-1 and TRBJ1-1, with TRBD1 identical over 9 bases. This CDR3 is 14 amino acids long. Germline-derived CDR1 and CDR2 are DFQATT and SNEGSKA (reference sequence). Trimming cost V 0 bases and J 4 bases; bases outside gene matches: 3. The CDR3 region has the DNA TGCAGTGCTAGAGAAGAGACAGGGGGCACTGAAGCTTTCTTT. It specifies CSAREETGGTEAFF.

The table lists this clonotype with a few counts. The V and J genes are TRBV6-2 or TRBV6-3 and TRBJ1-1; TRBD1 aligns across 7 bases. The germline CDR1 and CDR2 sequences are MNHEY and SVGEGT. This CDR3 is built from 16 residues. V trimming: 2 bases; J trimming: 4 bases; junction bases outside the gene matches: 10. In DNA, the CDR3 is TGTGCCAGCAGTTACCTAAGACAGGGTGGTACCACTGAAGCTTTCTTT. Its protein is CASSYLRQGGTTEAFF.

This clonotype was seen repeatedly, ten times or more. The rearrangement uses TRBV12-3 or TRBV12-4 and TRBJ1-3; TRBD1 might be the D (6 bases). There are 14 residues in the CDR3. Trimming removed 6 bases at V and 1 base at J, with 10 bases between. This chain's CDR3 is CASSFRGSGNTIYF. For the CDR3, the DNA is TGTGCCAGCAGCTTCAGGGGATCTGGAAACACCATATATTTT.

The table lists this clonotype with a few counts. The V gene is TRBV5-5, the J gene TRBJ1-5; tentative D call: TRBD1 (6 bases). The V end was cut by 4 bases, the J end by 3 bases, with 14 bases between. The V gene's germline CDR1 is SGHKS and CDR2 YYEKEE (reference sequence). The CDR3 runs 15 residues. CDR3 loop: CASSRGQGINQPQHF. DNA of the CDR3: TGTGCCAGCAGCCGGGGACAAGGTATCAATCAGCCCCAGCATTTT. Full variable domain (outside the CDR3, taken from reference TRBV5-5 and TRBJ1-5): DAGVTQSPTHLIKTRGQQVTLRCSPISGHKSVSWYQQVLGQGPQFIFQYYEKEERGRGNFPDRFSARQFPNYSSELNVNALLLGDSALYLCASSRGQGINQPQHFGDGTRLSIL.

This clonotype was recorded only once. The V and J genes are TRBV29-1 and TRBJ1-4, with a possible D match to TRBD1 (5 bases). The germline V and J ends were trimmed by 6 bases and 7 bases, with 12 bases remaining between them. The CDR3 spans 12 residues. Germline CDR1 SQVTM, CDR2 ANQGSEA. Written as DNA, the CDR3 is TGCAGCGTGGCACGGGGGAGTGAAAAACTGTTTTTT. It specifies CSVARGSEKLFF.

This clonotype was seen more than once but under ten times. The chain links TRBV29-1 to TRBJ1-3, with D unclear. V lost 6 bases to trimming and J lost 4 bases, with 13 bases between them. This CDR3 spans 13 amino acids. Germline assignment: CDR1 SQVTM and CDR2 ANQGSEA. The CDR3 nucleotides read TGCAGCGTGACCCGGACTGAGGGAAACACCATATATTTT. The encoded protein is CSVTRTEGNTIYF. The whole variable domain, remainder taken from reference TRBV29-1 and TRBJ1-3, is SAVISQKPSRDICQRGTSLTIQCQVDSQVTMMFWYRQQPGQSLTLIATANQGSEATYESGFVIDKFPISRPNLTFSTLTVSNMSPEDSSIYLCSVTRTEGNTIYFGEGSWLTVV.